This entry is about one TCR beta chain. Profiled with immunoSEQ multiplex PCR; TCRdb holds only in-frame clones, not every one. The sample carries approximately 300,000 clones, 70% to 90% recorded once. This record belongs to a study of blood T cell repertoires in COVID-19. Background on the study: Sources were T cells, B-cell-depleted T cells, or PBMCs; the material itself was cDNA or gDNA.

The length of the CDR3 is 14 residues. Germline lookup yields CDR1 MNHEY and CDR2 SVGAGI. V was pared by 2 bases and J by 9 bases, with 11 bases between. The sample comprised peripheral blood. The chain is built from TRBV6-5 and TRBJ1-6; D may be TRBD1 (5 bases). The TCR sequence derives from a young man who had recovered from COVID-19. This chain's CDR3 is CASSYGQGGSPLHF. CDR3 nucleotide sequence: TGTGCCAGCAGTTACGGCCAGGGAGGTTCACCCCTCCACTTT.